The 8 T cell receptor beta chains in this list originate from one sample, sequenced in a study of radiation and T cells in renal cell carcinoma. TCRdb keeps only in-frame clones here, not all; method: immunoSEQ multiplex PCR. The data hold more than 95,000 clones, with 65% to 85% observed a single time. Time point reported: blood 2 weeks post-SBRT. The sample's treatment: 15 Gy SBRT to primary tumor, nephrectomy 4 weeks later. The sequences come from blood, collected from a patient whose treatment included radiotherapy and nephrectomy. All receptors derive from a man over 45 with renal cell carcinoma.

The V gene is TRBV28, the J gene TRBJ2-4; no firm D call. V lost 1 base, J lost 15 bases, and 13 bases lay in between. Germline V CDR1 and CDR2: MDHEN, SYDVKM. CDR3 length: 12 residues. The CDR3 here is CASSLSGVGLYF. The DNA of the CDR3 is TGTGCCAGCAGTTTATCTGGGGTGGGCCTGTACTTC.

The gene calls are TRBV27 and TRBJ1-1; maybe TRBD1 (5 bases). V was cut by 3 bases and J by 6 bases, with 14 bases left in between. CDR3 size: 14 residues. Germline V gene lookup returns CDR1 MNHEY and CDR2 SMNVEV (reference sequence). For the CDR3, the DNA is TGTGCCAGCAGTTTGGGGGGGACGGGAGCTGAAGCTTTCTTT. Translation gives CASSLGGTGAEAFF.

This sequence joins TRBV28 and TRBJ1-1, with TRBD1 identical over 8 bases. CDR1 and CDR2 (germline): MDHEN, SYDVKM. The V and J ends lost 3 bases and 4 bases, in that order; junction bases with no gene match: 4. There are 14 residues in the CDR3. The CDR3 loop reads CASSFSGGGTEAFF. The CDR3 nucleotides are TGTGCCAGCAGTTTTTCAGGGGGCGGCACTGAAGCTTTCTTT.

The rearrangement joins TRBV2 to TRBJ1-1; the match to TRBD1 covers 11 bases. V lost 7 bases, J lost 10 bases, and 14 bases stayed unmatched. Germline CDR1 is SNHLY and CDR2 is FYNNEI. This CDR3 is built from 15 residues. This CDR3 is CASTQGGGQGEGAFF. The CDR3 bases are TGTGCCAGCACCCAGGGCGGGGGACAGGGGGAAGGAGCTTTCTTT. Complete variable domain (other parts from reference TRBV2 and TRBJ1-1): EPEVTQTPSHQVTQMGQEVILRCVPISNHLYFYWYRQILGQKVEFLVSFYNNEISEKSEIFDDQFSVERPDGSNFTLKIRSTKLEDSAMYFCASTQGGGQGEGAFFGQGTRLTVV.

The genes are TRBV6-1 and TRBJ1-5; unclear D gene. The CDR3 extends over 14 amino acids. Trimming took 2 bases from V and 4 from J, leaving 9 bases between them. CDR1 is MNHNS, CDR2 SASEGT, per germline. DNA for the CDR3: TGTGCCAGCAGTGAATTTCGGGGAAATCAGCCCCAGCATTTT. It specifies CASSEFRGNQPQHF.

This chain uses TRBV6-1 with TRBJ2-3; D not resolved. Trimming shortened V by 2 bases and J by 6 bases, and 3 bases separated the two germline ends. This CDR3 spans 11 amino acids. The germline CDR1 and CDR2 sequences are MNHNS and SASEGT. Here the CDR3 DNA reads TGTGCCAGCAGTGAATGGGATACGCAGTATTTT. It translates to CASSEWDTQYF.

This chain joins TRBV9 and TRBJ2-7; D unclear. CDR3 length: 13 residues. V dropped 4 bases and J dropped 1 base, with 9 bases sitting between them. Germline V gene sequence: CDR1 SGDLS, CDR2 YYNGEE. CDR3 in amino acids: CASSPDDSYEQYF. The CDR3 region has the DNA TGTGCCAGCAGCCCCGATGATTCCTACGAGCAGTACTTC.

The chain employs TRBV9 and TRBJ1-2; no definite D call. The CDR3 has 15 residues. V shed 4 bases and J shed 8 bases, with 21 bases lying between them. Germline V gene lookup returns CDR1 SGDLS and CDR2 YYNGEE. This CDR3 is CASSRRTSESGGYTF. CDR3 DNA sequence: TGTGCCAGCAGCCGAAGGACGTCCGAGTCGGGCGGCTACACCTTC.